This TCR beta chain was profiled in a study of shared clonotypes between healthy human individuals (dated by TCRdb to the early 2020s). The study in broad terms: The cohort comprised a couple of women and a few men aged 18 to 49 years. For each donor, CD4 naive and CD4 memory were each given three plates, CD8 naive was given two plates, and CD8 memory was given one plate. The study deeply sequenced blood TCR repertoires of about 5 healthy adults to estimate repertoire size and the extent of clonotype sharing between individuals. To increase sequencing depth and limit assay-specific biases, TCR repertoire library preparation and sequencing were carried out by different laboratories using diverse techniques. Between about 0.94 and 8.9 billion PBMCs per donor were obtained by leukapheresis. The full study reports these points: The genetic and exposure-history diversity represented was limited by the small number of donors. Sharing across several donors was observed for around 5% of naive CD4, over 3% of naive CD8, over 2% of memory CD4, and about 0.4% of memory CD8 clonotypes. Sampling was limited to blood, and TCR repertoires in tissue likely differ from TCR repertoires in blood. Naive subsets generally had larger estimated clonotype richness than memory subsets. Pairwise subsampling led to the expectation that sequencing depth would affect the degree of clonotype sharing among donors. Rarefaction of sorted-subset datasets indicated incomplete sequencing despite the large sequencing depth. Clonotypes shared by all four sorted-subset donors showed higher generation probabilities than non-shared clonotypes.

Healthy HIV-negative adults with no recently reported acute infections or vaccinations were included as donors. Every donor was a Caucasian adult living in Nashville, Tennessee, USA. CD4+ T cells were enriched by magnetic negative selection, after which naive cells were positively selected on CD45RA and the negative fraction was taken as the memory subset. Blood was obtained by leukapheresis, after which PBMCs were separated by Ficoll-Histopaque density gradient centrifugation and cryopreserved in liquid nitrogen vapor phase. Analytical flow cytometry was used to check the purity and quantity of every magnetically sorted T cell population. Genomic DNA was isolated from each sorted fraction and quantified by UV absorbance on a Nanodrop 2000c. A note on this clone: What this receptor recognizes is not known. Base-call qualities are not available, and no considerably larger clone is one nucleotide away.

Using the deep immunoSEQ assay, multiplex PCR amplified TCR CDR3 regions from genomic DNA. Extracted genomic DNA from each cell subset was distributed evenly across all wells of several immunoSEQ 96-well plates, and each plate was treated as a replicate. For sorted subsets, each replicate PCR was loaded with 150 to 250 ng genomic DNA, equivalent to 25,000 to 35,000 T cell genomes. The purified libraries were quantified using a Qubit 3.0 fluorometer, sized with a Bioanalyzer 2100, and then quantified again using the KAPA Library Quantification kit. Each immunoSEQ 96-well plate was sequenced on its own single-read 150-cycle Illumina NextSeq 550 flow cell. Per the source publication's procedure: Because the immunoSEQ output held only junctional sequences and lacked quality scores, the filtering could not match the filtering applied to full-length reads. To assign V/J genes and CDR3, sequences were annotated using PyIR, a Python wrapper for IgBLAST v1.9, with IMGT germline references. Any read was removed if the V/J assignment was weak (E-value above 1e-6), the CDR3 was missing, or the read contained stop codons, out-of-frame junctions, or ambiguous translated residues. V3J clonotypes were defined by identical inferred V gene, J gene, and CDR3 amino acid sequence. Percentage overlap between repertoires was calculated by dividing the number of shared unique clonotypes by the size of the smaller repertoire. Richness of each repertoire was evaluated using RTK rarefaction, the Chao1 estimator, and Recon v2.1 estimates of unobserved clonotypes. Generation probabilities were computed with OLGA for all TCRbeta clonotypes obtained by the gDNA method from a few donors. The clones in this table, taken by TCRdb from immuneACCESS, are in-frame only. Not every clone is retained; where verified, under half of the shortfall comes from an unresolved V gene, and the cause of the rest is unknown. V, J and clone size derive from that table, while D and trimming were established from the DNA sequence. This sample is represented by some 2,500,000 clones; 80% to 95% of them were singletons. The ten largest clonotypes hold around 0.4% of the sample.

At the junction V is shortened by 8 bases and J by 8 bases, with 21 bases in between. For CDR1 and CDR2, the germline V gene (reference sequence) lists MNHEY and SMNVEV. The CDR3 goes from the cysteine to the phenylalanine over 14 residues. Of all the DNA, just the CDR3 is kept, 42 bases in frame from base 1. The receptor's source is a young man in good health. Some clones in this sample may be carry-over from other donors' samples. The sample consisted of naive CD4+ T cells from PBMCs. The cell subset or site label of this sample denotes: CD45RA+ positively selected. The chain was built from TRBV27 and TRBJ1-2, with no D gene named confidently. The base sequence is TGTGCCAGCGCCTCAACTTCCTGGGTCGACGGCTACACCTTC. Its protein is CASASTSWVDGYTF.